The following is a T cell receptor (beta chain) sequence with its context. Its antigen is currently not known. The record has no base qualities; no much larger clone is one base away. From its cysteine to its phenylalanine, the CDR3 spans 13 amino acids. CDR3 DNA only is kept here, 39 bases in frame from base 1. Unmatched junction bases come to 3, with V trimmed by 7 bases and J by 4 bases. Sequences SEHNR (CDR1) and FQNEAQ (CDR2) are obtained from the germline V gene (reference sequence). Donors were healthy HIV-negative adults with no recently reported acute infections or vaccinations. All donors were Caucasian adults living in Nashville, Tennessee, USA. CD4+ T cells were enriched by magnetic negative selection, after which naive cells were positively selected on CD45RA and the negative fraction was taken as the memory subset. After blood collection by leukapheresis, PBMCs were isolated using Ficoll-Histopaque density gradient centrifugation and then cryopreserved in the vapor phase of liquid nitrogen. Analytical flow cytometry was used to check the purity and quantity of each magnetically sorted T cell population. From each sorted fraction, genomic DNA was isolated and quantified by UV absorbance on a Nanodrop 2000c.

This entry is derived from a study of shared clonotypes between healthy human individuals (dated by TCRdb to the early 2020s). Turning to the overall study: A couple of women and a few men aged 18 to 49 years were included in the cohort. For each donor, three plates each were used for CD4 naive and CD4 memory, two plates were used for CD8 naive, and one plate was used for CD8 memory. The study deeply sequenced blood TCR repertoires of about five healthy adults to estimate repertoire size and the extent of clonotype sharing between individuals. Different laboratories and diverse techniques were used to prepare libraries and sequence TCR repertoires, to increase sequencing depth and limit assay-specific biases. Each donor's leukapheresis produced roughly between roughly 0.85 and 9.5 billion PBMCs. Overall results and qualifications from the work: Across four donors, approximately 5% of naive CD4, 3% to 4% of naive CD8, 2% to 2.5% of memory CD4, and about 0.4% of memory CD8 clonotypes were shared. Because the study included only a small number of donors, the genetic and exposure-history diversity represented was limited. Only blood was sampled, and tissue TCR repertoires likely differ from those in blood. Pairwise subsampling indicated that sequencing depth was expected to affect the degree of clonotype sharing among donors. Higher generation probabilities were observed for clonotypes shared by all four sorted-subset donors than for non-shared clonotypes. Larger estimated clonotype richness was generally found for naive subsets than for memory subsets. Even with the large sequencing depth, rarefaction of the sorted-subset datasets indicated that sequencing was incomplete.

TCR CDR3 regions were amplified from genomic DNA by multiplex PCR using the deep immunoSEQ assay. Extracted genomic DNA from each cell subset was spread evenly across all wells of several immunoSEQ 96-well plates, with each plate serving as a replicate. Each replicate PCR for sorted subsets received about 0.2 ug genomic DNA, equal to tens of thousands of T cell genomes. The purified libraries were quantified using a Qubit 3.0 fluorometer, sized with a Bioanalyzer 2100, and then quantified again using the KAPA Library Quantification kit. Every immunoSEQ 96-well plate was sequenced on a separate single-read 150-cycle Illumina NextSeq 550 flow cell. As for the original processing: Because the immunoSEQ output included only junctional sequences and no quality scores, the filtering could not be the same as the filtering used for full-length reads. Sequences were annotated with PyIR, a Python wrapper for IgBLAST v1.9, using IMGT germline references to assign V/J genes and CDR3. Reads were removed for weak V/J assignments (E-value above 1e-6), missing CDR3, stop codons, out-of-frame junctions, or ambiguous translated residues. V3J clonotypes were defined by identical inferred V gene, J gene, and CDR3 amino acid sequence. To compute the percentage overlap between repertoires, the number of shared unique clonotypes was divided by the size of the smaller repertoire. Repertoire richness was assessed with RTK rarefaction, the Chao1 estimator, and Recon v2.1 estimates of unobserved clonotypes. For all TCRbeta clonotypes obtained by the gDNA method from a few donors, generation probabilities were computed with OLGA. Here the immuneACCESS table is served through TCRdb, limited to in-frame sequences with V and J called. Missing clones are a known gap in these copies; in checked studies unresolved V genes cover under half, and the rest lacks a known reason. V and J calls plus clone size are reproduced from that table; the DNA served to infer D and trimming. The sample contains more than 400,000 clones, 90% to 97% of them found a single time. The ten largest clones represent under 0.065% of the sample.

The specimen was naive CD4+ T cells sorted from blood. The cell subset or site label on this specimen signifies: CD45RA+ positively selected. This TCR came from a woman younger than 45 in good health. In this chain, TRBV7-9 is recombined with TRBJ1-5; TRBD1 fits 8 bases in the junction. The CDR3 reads CASTGQANQPQHF. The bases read TGTGCCAGCACGGGACAGGCGAATCAGCCCCAGCATTTT.